These 32 T cell receptor beta chains came from one sample sequenced in a study of CD8 T cells in Susac syndrome. Roughly 0.45 to 1 ug RNA was reverse transcribed with random hexamers. TCRdb processed the immunoSEQ multiplex PCR reads anew with MiXCR; each CDR3 protein has one entry. The top ten hold about 0.15% of the sample, which has a few hundred thousand distinct CDR3 sequences, less than 95% seen once. The sample taken for sequencing was CD4+ T cells from PBMCs. Receptors were obtained from a human donor with Susac syndrome.

The J gene is TRBJ2-7, the V gene TRBV6-6; D may be TRBD1 or TRBD2 (6 bases each). The CDR3 has 14 amino acids. The V end was cut by 5 bases, the J end by 7 bases, with 18 bases between. The germline V gene has CDR1 MNHNY and CDR2 SVGAGI (reference sequence). CDR3: CASSGARGPLEQYF. For the CDR3, the DNA is TGTGCCAGCAGTGGGGCCCGGGGGCCCCTAGAGCAGTACTTC.

The chain employs TRBV20-1 and TRBJ1-6; D may be TRBD1 (5 bases). Germline V CDR1 and CDR2: DFQATT, SNEGSKA (reference sequence). The CDR3 extends over 17 amino acids. The V gene lost 0 bases and the J gene lost 7 bases, with 19 bases spanning the gap. CDR3 nucleotide sequence: TGCAGTGCTAGAGATTCGGGCAGGGAAGACGGAAATTCACCCCTCCACTTT. Translating gives CSARDSGREDGNSPLHF.

This clonotype appeared once. The rearrangement uses TRBV11-2 and TRBJ1-4; D ambiguous. The V end lost 5 bases, the J end lost 0 bases, and 10 bases lay between the germline ends. The germline V gene encodes CDR1 SGHAT and CDR2 FQNNGV. CDR3 size: 15 residues. CDR3 DNA sequence: TGTGCCAGCAGCCCCCCCCAGGCAACTAATGAAAAACTGTTTTTT. It is translated as CASSPPQATNEKLFF. Looking up the rest from reference TRBV11-2 and TRBJ1-4 gives the full variable domain: EAGVAQSPRYKIIEKRQSVAFWCNPISGHATLYWYQQILGQGPKLLIQFQNNGVVDDSQLPKDRFSAERLKGVDSTLKIQPAKLEDSAVYLCASSPPQATNEKLFFGSGTQLSVL.

This clonotype was seen once. The V call is TRBV3-1, the J call TRBJ1-5; possibly TRBD1 for D (6 bases). Germline values: CDR1 LGHDT, CDR2 YNNKEL (reference sequence). Between the trimmed V and J ends, which lost 4 bases and 6 bases, there was a span of 16 bases. The CDR3 is 15 amino acids. DNA of the CDR3: TGTGCCAGCAGCCTAGTACCGGACAGCTCTCAGCCCCAGCATTTT. As protein: CASSLVPDSSQPQHF.

This chain links TRBV7-9 with TRBJ2-7; D could derive from TRBD1 or TRBD2 (7 bases each). V lost 5 bases and J lost 1, with 12 bases in between. Germline values: CDR1 SEHNR, CDR2 FQNEAQ (reference sequence). The CDR3 has 14 residues. The CDR3 loop is CASSPGGGSYEQYF. The CDR3 coding sequence is TGTGCCAGCAGCCCAGGGGGGGGTTCCTACGAGCAGTACTTC.

This clonotype was counted only a few times. V gene TRBV12-3 or TRBV12-4 combines with J gene TRBJ2-7, with TRBD1 matching 9 bases. There are 14 residues in the CDR3. Trimming at V came to 5 bases and at J to 2 bases, leaving 4 bases not matched to a gene. The CDR3 region has the DNA TGTGCCAGCAGTCTGGGACAGGGTCCCTACGAGCAGTACTTC. Its translation: CASSLGQGPYEQYF.

V usage is TRBV7-2 and J usage is TRBJ1-1, with D uncertain. This CDR3 has 14 amino acids. The V and J ends lost 1 base and 1 base respectively, with 7 bases between them. Germline values: CDR1 SGHTA, CDR2 FQGNSA. The CDR3 is CASSLGVANTEAFF. CDR3 in DNA: TGTGCCAGCAGCTTAGGTGTAGCGAACACTGAAGCTTTCTTT. Full variable domain (rest looked up from reference TRBV7-2 and TRBJ1-1): GAGVSQSPSNKVTEKGKDVELRCDPISGHTALYWYRQSLGQGLEFLIYFQGNSAPDKSGLPSDRFSAERTGGSVSTLTIQRTQQEDSAVYLCASSLGVANTEAFFGQGTRLTVV.

The CDR3 region is CASSPSKDSNQPQHF. DNA of the CDR3: TGTGCCAGCTCACCCTCGAAAGATAGCAATCAGCCCCAGCATTTT. The J gene is TRBJ1-5, the V gene TRBV18; no definite D call. The germline gives CDR1 KGHSH, CDR2 LQKENI. The CDR3 is 15 residues long. The germline V and J ends were trimmed by 3 bases and 0 bases, with 9 bases remaining between them.

This clonotype occurred once. The chain has TRBV5-1 and TRBJ1-1; D remains ambiguous. CDR3 length: 14 amino acids. CDR1 is SGHRS and CDR2 is YFSETQ in the germline V gene. The V end was cut by 0 bases, the J end by 3 bases, with 9 bases between. The CDR3 here is CASSLGNGDTEAFF. As DNA, the CDR3 is TGCGCCAGCAGCTTGGGGAATGGGGACACTGAAGCTTTCTTT.

This chain links TRBV27 with TRBJ1-5; D gene unclear. Germline V gene lookup returns CDR1 MNHEY and CDR2 SMNVEV (reference sequence). Trimming shortened V by 2 bases and J by 6 bases, and 8 bases separated the two germline ends. The CDR3 loop spans 13 amino acids. This CDR3 is CASSLRFPQPQHF. CDR3 nucleotides: TGTGCCAGCAGTTTAAGGTTTCCTCAGCCCCAGCATTTT.

The chain employs TRBV9 and TRBJ1-2, with TRBD1 matching 8 bases. Germline CDR1 is SGDLS and CDR2 is YYNGEE. The CDR3 has 12 residues. Unmatched junction bases numbered 2, after V lost 3 bases and J lost 7 bases. For the CDR3, the DNA is TGTGCCAGCAGCGCGGACAGGGTTGGCTACACCTTC. Encoded protein: CASSADRVGYTF.

The rearrangement links TRBV7-8 to TRBJ2-5; 10 nucleotides align to TRBD1. Germline V gene data show CDR1 as SGHVS and CDR2 as FQNEAQ. V shed 1 base, J shed 4 bases, and the junction held 6 bases outside the gene matches. The CDR3 sequence is 16 residues long. CDR3 region: CASSLGGQGMGETQYF. The CDR3 nucleotides read TGTGCCAGCAGCTTAGGGGGACAGGGGATGGGAGAGACCCAGTACTTC.

The chain links TRBV29-1 to TRBJ1-1; perhaps TRBD1 as D (5 bases). The length of the CDR3 is 12 residues. Germline assignment: CDR1 SQVTM and CDR2 ANQGSEA. Trimming stripped 3 bases from V and 1 base from J, with 6 bases between. The CDR3: CSVDQGNTEAFF. The CDR3 region has the DNA TGCAGCGTTGATCAGGGGAACACTGAAGCTTTCTTT.

The rearrangement links TRBV2 to TRBJ1-2; D is unclear. V lost 7 bases and J lost 4, with 13 bases in between. The CDR3 sequence is 13 residues long. The germline V gene has CDR1 SNHLY and CDR2 FYNNEI. CDR3 in amino acids: CASTLGGGYGYTF. The CDR3 DNA reads as TGTGCCAGCACCCTCGGTGGTGGCTATGGCTACACCTTC.

The gene calls are TRBV5-4 and TRBJ1-6; D might be TRBD1 (6 bases). This CDR3 has 15 residues. In germline, CDR1 is SGHNT, CDR2 YYREEE (reference sequence). V lost 4 bases, J lost 6 bases, and 14 bases lay in between. DNA for the CDR3: TGTGCCAGCAGCGCGAACCAGGGGAGTAATTCACCCCTCCACTTT. Protein product: CASSANQGSNSPLHF.

V and J are TRBV6-5 and TRBJ2-4; 11 positions agree with TRBD1. This CDR3 has 17 amino acids. The trim removed 4 bases at V and 3 bases at J, leaving 8 bases unmatched. Per the germline V gene, CDR1 is MNHEY and CDR2 is SVGAGI. DNA of the CDR3: TGTGCCAGCAGTTGGGGGGACAGGGGGAGTCACAAAAACATTCAGTACTTC. Its protein product is CASSWGDRGSHKNIQYF.

The CDR3 DNA sequence: TGTGCCTGGGGAAAAACAGGGGTTTTATCCTACGAGCAGTACTTC. Residues: CAWGKTGVLSYEQYF. The genes are TRBV30 and TRBJ2-7; 7 bases map to TRBD1. After removal of 5 bases from V and 1 base from J, the junction contained 11 bases not matched to a gene. Per germline, CDR1 GTSNPN and CDR2 SVGIG (reference sequence). The CDR3 sequence is 15 residues long.

The J gene is TRBJ2-1, the V gene TRBV7-3; 7 bases line up with TRBD2. The ends lost 5 bases at V and 10 bases at J; junction bases unmatched: 8. This CDR3 contains 13 residues. Germline V gene lookup returns CDR1 SGHTA and CDR2 FQGTGA. As DNA, the CDR3 is TGTGCCAGCAGCCTTCTTTCGGGAGGAGAGCAGTTCTTC. The encoded protein is CASSLLSGGEQFF.

The V and J genes are TRBV5-1 and TRBJ1-2, with D possibly TRBD1 on 6 matching bases. Germline CDR1 and CDR2: SGHRS and YFSETQ. CDR3 length: 15 residues. Trimming removed 4 bases from V and 5 bases from J, with 18 bases in between. The CDR3 nucleotides are TGCGCCAGCAGCCCGGACGGGGGGGCCGCATATGGCTACACCTTC. This translates into CASSPDGGAAYGYTF.

This chain connects TRBV6-2 or TRBV6-3 to TRBJ1-4; D is possibly TRBD1 (5 bases). The CDR3 sequence is 15 residues long. The V and J ends lost 6 bases and 7 bases respectively, with 18 bases between them. Germline values: CDR1 MNHEY, CDR2 SVGEGT. The CDR3 is CASSPTQGRGEKLFF. Here the CDR3 DNA reads TGTGCCAGCAGCCCCACCCAGGGAAGGGGTGAAAAACTGTTTTTT.

In DNA, the CDR3 is TGTGCCAGCAGTCGGGGTGCCCCCCCTGAGACCCAGTACTTC. This translates into CASSRGAPPETQYF. The rearrangement uses TRBV6-5 and TRBJ2-5; D might be TRBD2 (5 bases). The ends were cut back, 5 bases at V and 5 bases at J, with 15 bases in the middle. There are 14 residues in the CDR3. From germline, CDR1 is MNHEY and CDR2 SVGAGI.

The chain links TRBV20-1 to TRBJ2-7, with a weak D call TRBD2 (7 bases). The CDR3 extends over 14 amino acids. From germline, CDR1 is DFQATT and CDR2 SNEGSKA (reference sequence). The V end lost 3 bases, the J end lost 4 bases, and 16 bases lay between the germline ends. CDR3 region: CSARGVGGRYEQYF. The CDR3 coding sequence is TGCAGTGCTAGGGGTGTCGGGGGGCGGTACGAGCAGTACTTC.

The sample holds one count of this clonotype. This chain joins TRBV28 and TRBJ1-2, with D maybe TRBD1 (5 bases). Germline-derived CDR1 and CDR2 are MDHEN and SYDVKM. V was shortened by 4 bases and J by 8 bases, with 11 bases between the two germline ends. The CDR3 is 12 residues long. CDR3 nucleotides: TGTGCCAGCAGTTCACCCGGGGGAGGCTACACCTTC. This sequence encodes CASSSPGGGYTF.

The rearrangement uses TRBV19 and TRBJ1-2; D is unresolved. The CDR3 runs to 14 residues. V was trimmed by 3 bases and J by 4 bases, leaving 12 bases between them. The germline CDR1 and CDR2 sequences are LNHDA and SQIVND (reference sequence). CDR3 coding DNA: TGTGCCAGTAGTATGGCCAGGACTGGCTATGGCTACACCTTC. Residues: CASSMARTGYGYTF.

This chain uses TRBV15 with TRBJ1-6; D call uncertain. Trimming left V 1 base short and J 4 bases short, with 2 bases between. CDR3 length: 13 residues. Germline loops: CDR1 LNHNV, CDR2 YYDKDF (reference sequence). CDR3 protein: CATSRGYNSPLHF. CDR3 sequence (DNA): TGTGCCACCAGCAGAGGGTATAATTCACCCCTCCACTTT.

V usage is TRBV29-1 and J usage is TRBJ2-7; the D is unclear. Germline assignment: CDR1 SQVTM and CDR2 ANQGSEA. The CDR3 is made up of 12 amino acids. Trimming stripped 7 bases from V and 2 bases from J, with 12 bases between. CDR3 in amino acids: CSAPSETYEQYF. CDR3 bases: TGCAGCGCTCCCTCGGAGACCTACGAGCAGTACTTC.

J is TRBJ1-1 and V is TRBV6-2 or TRBV6-3; TRBD1 matches 7 bases. The trim removed 5 bases at V and 5 bases at J, leaving 8 bases unmatched. Germline CDR1 MNHEY, CDR2 SVGEGT. The CDR3 is 14 residues long. CDR3 sequence (DNA): TGTGCCAGCAGTGGGGCGACAGGGACTACTGAAGCTTTCTTT. Translating it yields CASSGATGTTEAFF.

The J gene is TRBJ1-6, the V gene TRBV6-5; D remains ambiguous. The V gene lost 5 bases and the J gene lost 8 bases, with 13 bases spanning the gap. From germline, CDR1 is MNHEY and CDR2 SVGAGI. The CDR3 length is 14 residues. CDR3 sequence (DNA): TGTGCCAGCAGTAACCGGGCCAGAGATTCACCCCTCCACTTT. As protein: CASSNRARDSPLHF.

This clonotype occurred once. V gene TRBV30 combines with J gene TRBJ1-1, with D hard to call. The CDR3 runs to 13 residues. From germline, CDR1 is GTSNPN and CDR2 SVGIG (reference sequence). Trimming removed 5 bases at V and 0 bases at J, with 10 bases between. CDR3 in DNA: TGTGCCTGGGCCAGGATCATGAACACTGAAGCTTTCTTT. It yields the protein CAWARIMNTEAFF.

The J gene is TRBJ1-6, the V gene TRBV6-2 or TRBV6-3; D is unresolved. The length of the CDR3 is 17 residues. CDR1 and CDR2 from the germline V gene are MNHEY and SVGEGT. V lost 6 bases to trimming and J lost 7 bases, with 22 bases between them. CDR3 DNA sequence: TGTGCCAGCAGCTACCTTGACGGCGGTACGGGGAATTCACCCCTCCACTTT. Residues: CASSYLDGGTGNSPLHF.

The chain employs TRBV15 and TRBJ1-5; D ambiguous. The CDR3 spans 13 residues. Germline V CDR1 and CDR2: LNHNV, YYDKDF (reference sequence). V lost 10 bases, J lost 2 bases, and 12 bases lay in between. This chain's CDR3 is CAISARGNQPQHF. CDR3 sequence (DNA): TGTGCCATAAGTGCCCGGGGCAATCAGCCCCAGCATTTT.

The gene calls are TRBV13 and TRBJ2-3, with TRBD2 identical over 10 bases. Germline V CDR1 and CDR2: PRHDT, FYEKMQ (reference sequence). This CDR3 is built from 15 residues. The trim removed 6 bases at V and 3 bases at J, leaving 6 bases unmatched. CDR3 loop: CASRQSGGATDTQYF. As DNA, the CDR3 is TGTGCCAGCAGACAAAGCGGGGGGGCAACAGATACGCAGTATTTT.